One sample yielded the 26 T cell receptor beta chains listed below, sequenced in a study of cytomegalovirus exposure and HLA in healthy donors. Researchers ran the PCR with 60 Vbeta and 13 Jbeta primers. Assay: immunoSEQ multiplex PCR; the TCRdb copy retains only in-frame clones and omits some. The table lists 100,000 to 150,000 clones, around 82% of them singletons. What was sequenced was PBMCs. The receptor set was obtained from a woman aged 35 to 49 in good health and CMV-seropositive.

The chain uses TRBV21-1 and TRBJ2-5; TRBD2 is taken as the D call from the table, unchecked against the DNA. TRBV21-1 is assigned pseudogene status. This CDR3 has 18 amino acids. The CDR3 DNA follows: TGTGCCAGCAGCAAAGGGTCCACTCCGGGACTAGCATTGGAGACCCAGTACTTC. Translated: CASSKGSTPGLALETQYF.

The count of this clone is one. V is TRBV27 and J is TRBJ2-7; 9 bases fit TRBD1. The CDR3 loop spans 15 amino acids. The V gene end was trimmed by 7 bases and the J gene end by 1 base; junction bases not matched to a gene: 8. The V gene's germline CDR1 is MNHEY and CDR2 SMNVEV (reference sequence). In DNA form, the CDR3 reads TGTGCCAGCACCCTGGCCGGGACAGGGTCCTACGAGCAGTACTTC. Protein: CASTLAGTGSYEQYF.

The rearrangement joins TRBV5-1 to TRBJ2-1; 8 bases fit TRBD1. The CDR3 sequence is 16 residues long. V was pared by 2 bases and J by 8 bases, with 12 bases of the junction left unmatched. The germline CDR1 and CDR2 sequences are SGHRS and YFSETQ. CDR3 coding DNA: TGCGCCAGCAGCTTCATGAGACAGGGGCGAAAAGATGAGCAGTTCTTC. Translation gives CASSFMRQGRKDEQFF.

The chain recombines TRBV2 with TRBJ2-7, with 9 bases aligning to TRBD1. Losses at the gene ends were 6 bases for V and 6 bases for J; bases not matched to a gene: 9. From germline, CDR1 is SNHLY and CDR2 FYNNEI. The CDR3 has 14 residues. CDR3 in DNA: TGTGCCAGCAGGAGAGAACAGGGGGCGCCCGAGCAGTACTTC. It is translated as CASRREQGAPEQYF.

The rearrangement uses TRBV4-2 and TRBJ1-6; the D is unclear. Germline V gene lookup returns CDR1 LGHNA and CDR2 YNFKEQ. With 4 bases removed from V and 7 bases from J, the gap between germline ends came to 8 bases. The CDR3 length is 13 residues. This CDR3 reads CASSPRENSPLHF. CDR3 bases: TGTGCCAGCAGCCCACGGGAAAATTCACCCCTCCACTTT.

The chain couples TRBV7-2 to TRBJ1-1; a possible D gene is TRBD1 (5 bases). The CDR3 runs to 16 residues. V gave up 2 bases and J gave up 6 bases, with 19 bases separating them. Germline V gene data show CDR1 as SGHTA and CDR2 as FQGNSA. The CDR3: CASSLLIWGVLAEAFF. The DNA for the CDR3 is TGTGCCAGCAGCTTATTAATTTGGGGCGTCTTGGCTGAAGCTTTCTTT.

The DNA of the CDR3 is TGTGCCAGCAGCCTCAAGCGGGGACTAGGGAATGAGCAGTTCTTC. Translated, it gives CASSLKRGLGNEQFF. The chain joins TRBV7-6 to TRBJ2-1, with 8 bases identical to TRBD2. Germline values: CDR1 SGHVS, CDR2 FNYEAQ. The CDR3 has 15 residues. V was clipped by 5 bases and J by 7 bases; unmatched bases: 10.

On this clone: Its ends do not fully match the called genes, so a read error is possible. V usage is TRBV27 and J usage is TRBJ1-6, with TRBD1 matching over 10 bases. The CDR3 loop spans 15 amino acids. CDR1 and CDR2 from the germline V gene are MNHEY and SMNVEV (reference sequence). The chain's CDR3 is CDSSLTGGYDSPLHF. In nucleotides, the CDR3 is TGTGACAGCAGTCTGACAGGGGGCTACGATTCACCCCTCCACTTT.

This clone has just one count. The chain links TRBV19 to TRBJ2-1, with 7 bases identical to TRBD1. CDR3 length: 19 residues. Germline V CDR1 and CDR2: LNHDA, SQIVND (reference sequence). Trimming took 6 bases from V and 4 from J; bases not matched to a gene: 21. Written as DNA, the CDR3 is TGTGCCAGTAGCCTCGATCAGAGCAAGGGAAGGGGACAGTACAATGAGCAGTTCTTC. This codes for CASSLDQSKGRGQYNEQFF.

The count of this clone is one. Here the CDR3 DNA reads TGTGCCAGCAGCTTAGTGGATCGCGGGGCTGGAAACACCATATATTTT. This codes for CASSLVDRGAGNTIYF. The chain is built from TRBV7-8 and TRBJ1-3; no reliable D call. Germline-derived CDR1 and CDR2 are SGHVS and FQNEAQ. This CDR3 is built from 16 residues. V was cut by 1 base and J by 2 bases, with 12 bases left in between.

This rearrangement joins TRBV4-1 to TRBJ1-2, with 12 bases matching TRBD1. The V gene's germline CDR1 is MGHRA and CDR2 YSYEKL. There are 16 residues in the CDR3. The V and J ends lost 1 base and 8 bases, in that order; junction bases with no gene match: 8. Here the CDR3 reads CASSQGGTGGFWGYTF. The CDR3 DNA reads as TGCGCCAGCAGCCAAGGTGGGACAGGGGGCTTCTGGGGCTACACCTTC.

This clone was recorded only once. The chain is built from TRBV18 and TRBJ2-3; D not certain. Trimming cost V 2 bases and J 0 bases, with 9 bases left between them. CDR3 length: 15 amino acids. From germline, CDR1 is KGHSH and CDR2 LQKENI. For the CDR3, the DNA is TGTGCCAGCTCACCAAGCCCTCGGAGCACAGATACGCAGTATTTT. Its protein product is CASSPSPRSTDTQYF.

This chain connects TRBV2 to TRBJ2-1, with TRBD2 identical over 14 bases. In germline, CDR1 is SNHLY, CDR2 FYNNEI. This CDR3 is 16 amino acids long. Trimming cost V 0 bases and J 9 bases; bases outside gene matches: 4. CDR3 loop: CASSEARGLAGAEQFF. The CDR3 DNA follows: TGTGCCAGCAGTGAAGCCCGGGGACTAGCGGGAGCTGAGCAGTTCTTC.

This chain connects TRBV9 to TRBJ1-2, with no clear D. V lost 0 bases to trimming and J lost 8 bases, with 8 bases between them. The germline V gene encodes CDR1 SGDLS and CDR2 YYNGEE. CDR3 length: 12 residues. CDR3 region: CASSVGAGGYTF. The CDR3 nucleotides read TGTGCCAGCAGCGTAGGGGCGGGAGGCTACACCTTC.

The rearrangement links TRBV28 to TRBJ2-1, with TRBD2 matching 12 bases. The CDR3 runs 15 residues. Trimming took 2 bases from V and 5 from J; bases not matched to a gene: 1. CDR1 MDHEN and CDR2 SYDVKM come from the germline V gene. Here the CDR3 DNA reads TGTGCCAGCAGTTTAGGACTAGCGGGACACAATGAGCAGTTCTTC. Amino acids: CASSLGLAGHNEQFF. Full variable domain (missing parts from reference TRBV28 and TRBJ2-1): DVKVTQSSRYLVKRTGEKVFLECVQDMDHENMFWYRQDPGLGLRLIYFSYDVKMKEKGDIPEGYSVSREKKERFSLILESASTNQTSMYLCASSLGLAGHNEQFFGPGTRLTVL.

This rearrangement joins TRBV10-1 to TRBJ1-5, with D unresolved. Trimming shortened V by 3 bases and J by 2 bases, and 11 bases separated the two germline ends. Germline V gene lookup returns CDR1 WNHNN and CDR2 SYGVQD (reference sequence). The CDR3 has 15 residues. The chain's CDR3 is CASSERGNGNQPQHF. As DNA, the CDR3 is TGCGCCAGCAGTGAAAGAGGTAATGGCAATCAGCCCCAGCATTTT.

This clone was observed a single time. CDR3 protein: CASSEDRGISGANVLTF. The CDR3 DNA reads as TGTGCCAGCAGCGAAGACAGGGGGATCTCTGGGGCCAACGTCCTGACTTTC. This sequence joins TRBV9 and TRBJ2-6, with 9 positions matching TRBD1. V lost 3 bases to trimming and J lost 0 bases; unmatched junction nucleotides: 4. CDR3 length: 17 amino acids. Germline CDR1 reads SGDLS; CDR2 reads YYNGEE.

V usage is TRBV29-1 and J usage is TRBJ1-1; 9 positions match TRBD1. V shed 4 bases and J 7 bases; nucleotides not matched to a gene: 13. Germline V gene data show CDR1 as SQVTM and CDR2 as ANQGSEA. This CDR3 has 15 residues. The CDR3 spells CSVVQQGARVVEAFF. The CDR3 DNA reads as TGCAGCGTTGTGCAACAGGGGGCGAGAGTAGTTGAAGCTTTCTTT.

The CDR3 spells CASSEAHTHPEKLFF. Here the CDR3 DNA reads TGTGCCAGCAGTGAAGCGCACACACACCCCGAAAAACTGTTTTTT. The chain couples TRBV6-1 to TRBJ1-4; D remains ambiguous. The CDR3 contains 15 residues. CDR1 MNHNS and CDR2 SASEGT come from the germline V gene. Trimming took off 0 bases at V and 8 bases at J, with 13 bases between the two ends.

With respect to this clone: Other nucleotide sequences from this sample produce the same CDR3. V gene TRBV5-6 combines with J gene TRBJ1-5; maybe TRBD1 (5 bases). The CDR3 extends over 15 amino acids. Germline CDR1 reads SGHDT; CDR2 reads YYEEEE. The germline V and J ends were trimmed by 0 bases and 9 bases, with 16 bases remaining between them. CDR3 bases: TGTGCCAGCAGCTTGGCGGGCCAGGGCCAACGGCCCCAGCATTTT. Protein sequence: CASSLAGQGQRPQHF. The variable domain in full, completed from reference TRBV5-6 and TRBJ1-5, reads DAGVTQSPTHLIKTRGQQVTLRCSPKSGHDTVSWYQQALGQGPQFIFQYYEEEERQRGNFPDRFSGHQFPNYSSELNVNALLLGDSALYLCASSLAGQGQRPQHFGDGTRLSIL.

The chain uses TRBV6-1 and TRBJ2-1; 9 bases are shared with TRBD1. This CDR3 comprises 14 residues. J was trimmed by 7 bases and V by 5 bases; bases with no gene match: 6. Germline V gene sequence: CDR1 MNHNS, CDR2 SASEGT. CDR3 loop: CASSWDRAMNEQFF. The CDR3 DNA sequence: TGTGCCAGCAGTTGGGACAGGGCTATGAATGAGCAGTTCTTC.

This sequence joins TRBV5-6 and TRBJ1-5; 9 bases agree with TRBD1. V shed 4 bases and J 11 bases; nucleotides not matched to a gene: 13. The CDR3 is 15 amino acids. Germline CDR1 is SGHDT and CDR2 is YYEEEE. The CDR3 protein is CASSRTGQGLWSQHF. CDR3 in DNA: TGTGCCAGCAGCCGGACAGGACAGGGGTTATGGTCCCAGCATTTT.

The rearrangement joins TRBV6-5 to TRBJ2-1; 8 bases are a match to TRBD2. The V segment lost 2 bases and the J segment 5 bases; nucleotides outside the gene matches: 8. From germline, CDR1 is MNHEY and CDR2 SVGAGI. The CDR3 consists of 16 residues. Here the CDR3 reads CASSYPSTGGNNEQFF. In nucleotides, the CDR3 is TGTGCCAGCAGTTACCCCAGTACGGGAGGGAACAATGAGCAGTTCTTC.

The chain joins TRBV28 to TRBJ1-5; D unclear. V lost 10 bases, J lost 4 bases, and 11 bases lay in between. Germline lookup yields CDR1 MDHEN and CDR2 SYDVKM. The CDR3 runs to 12 residues. CDR3 bases: TGTGCCACCCATAGAGGAAATCAGCCCCAGCATTTT. Protein product: CATHRGNQPQHF. The variable domain in full, with the rest retrieved from reference TRBV28 and TRBJ1-5, is DVKVTQSSRYLVKRTGEKVFLECVQDMDHENMFWYRQDPGLGLRLIYFSYDVKMKEKGDIPEGYSVSREKKERFSLILESASTNQTSMYLCATHRGNQPQHFGDGTRLSIL.

The chain carries TRBV6-5 and TRBJ2-1; TRBD2 agrees at 9 bases. Germline V lookup: CDR1 MNHEY, CDR2 SVGAGI. The CDR3 is 16 amino acids. V lost 2 bases, J lost 4 bases, and 6 bases stayed unmatched. CDR3 in DNA: TGTGCCAGCAGTTACGGGAGGCTAGCGGGGTACAATGAGCAGTTCTTC. Encoded protein: CASSYGRLAGYNEQFF.

CDR3 DNA sequence: TGCAGCGTTAACAGGGCCCTGAACACTGAAGCTTTCTTT. It codes for CSVNRALNTEAFF. The genes are TRBV29-1 and TRBJ1-1; weak D call: TRBD1 (6 bases). Germline-derived CDR1 and CDR2 are SQVTM and ANQGSEA. The CDR3 totals 13 residues. Trimming stripped 5 bases from V and 0 bases from J, with 10 bases between.